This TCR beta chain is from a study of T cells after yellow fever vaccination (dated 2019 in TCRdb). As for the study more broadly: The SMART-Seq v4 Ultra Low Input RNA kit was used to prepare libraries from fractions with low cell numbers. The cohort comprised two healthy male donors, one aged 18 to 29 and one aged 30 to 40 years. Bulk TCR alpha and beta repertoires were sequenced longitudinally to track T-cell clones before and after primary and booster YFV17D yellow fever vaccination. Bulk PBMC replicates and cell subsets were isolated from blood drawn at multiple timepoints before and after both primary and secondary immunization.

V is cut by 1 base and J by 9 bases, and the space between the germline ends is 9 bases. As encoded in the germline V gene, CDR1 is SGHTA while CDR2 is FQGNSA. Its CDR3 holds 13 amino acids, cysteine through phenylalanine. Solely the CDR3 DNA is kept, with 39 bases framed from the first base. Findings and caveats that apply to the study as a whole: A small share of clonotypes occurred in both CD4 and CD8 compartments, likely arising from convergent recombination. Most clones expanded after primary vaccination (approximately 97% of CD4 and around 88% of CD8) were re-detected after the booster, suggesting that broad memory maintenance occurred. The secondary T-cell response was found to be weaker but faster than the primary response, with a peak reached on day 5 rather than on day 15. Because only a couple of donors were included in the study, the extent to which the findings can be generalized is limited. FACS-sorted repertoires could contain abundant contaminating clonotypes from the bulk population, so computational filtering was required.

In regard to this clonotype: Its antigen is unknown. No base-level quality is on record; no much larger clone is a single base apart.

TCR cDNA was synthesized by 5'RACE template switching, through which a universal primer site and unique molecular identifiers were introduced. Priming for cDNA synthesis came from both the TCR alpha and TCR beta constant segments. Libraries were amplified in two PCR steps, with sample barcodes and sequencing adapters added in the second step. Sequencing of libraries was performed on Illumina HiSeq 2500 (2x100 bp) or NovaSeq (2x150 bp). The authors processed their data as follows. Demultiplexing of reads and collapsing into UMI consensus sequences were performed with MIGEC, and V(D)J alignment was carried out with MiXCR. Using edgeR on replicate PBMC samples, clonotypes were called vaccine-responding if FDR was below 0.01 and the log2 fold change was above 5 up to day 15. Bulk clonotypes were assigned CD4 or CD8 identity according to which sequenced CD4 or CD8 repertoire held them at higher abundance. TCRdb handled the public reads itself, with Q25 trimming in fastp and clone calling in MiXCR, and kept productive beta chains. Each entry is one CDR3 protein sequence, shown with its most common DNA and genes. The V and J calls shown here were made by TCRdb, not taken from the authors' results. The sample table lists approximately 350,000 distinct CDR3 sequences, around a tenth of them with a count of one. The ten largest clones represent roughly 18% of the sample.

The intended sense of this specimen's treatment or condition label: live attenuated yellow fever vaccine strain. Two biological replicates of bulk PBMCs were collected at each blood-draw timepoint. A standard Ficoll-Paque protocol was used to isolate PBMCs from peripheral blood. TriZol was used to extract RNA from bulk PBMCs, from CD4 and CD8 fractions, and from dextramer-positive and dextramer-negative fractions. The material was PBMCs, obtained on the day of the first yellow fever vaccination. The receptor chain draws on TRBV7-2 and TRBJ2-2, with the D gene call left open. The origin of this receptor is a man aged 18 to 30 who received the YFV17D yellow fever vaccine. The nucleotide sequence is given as TGTGCCAGCAGCTTAGGGCCCCAGCGGGAGCTGTTTTTT. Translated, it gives CASSLGPQRELFF.